The 17 T cell receptor beta chains in this list originate from one sample, sequenced in a study of a mutant IDH1 vaccine in newly diagnosed glioma. These receptors' targets are unknown. Time point specified: week 5, during vaccination. A 20-mer mutant IDH1 peptide at 300 ug was injected subcutaneously with topical imiquimod. Repertoires were generated with immunoSEQ multiplex PCR, while TCRdb's copy carries only in-frame clones and drops some. The repertoire holds 40,000 to 65,000 clones, with roughly 78% as singletons. The specimen comprised PBMCs, sampled from a glioma patient whose treatment included an IDH1 peptide vaccine. These receptors were taken from a woman between 35 and 50 years old with glioma.

This clone showed up just a few times. The CDR3 sequence: CASSPTGGNQPQHF. DNA of the CDR3: TGCGCCAGCAGCCCGACAGGGGGAAATCAGCCCCAGCATTTT. The V call is TRBV4-1, the J call TRBJ1-5; 9 bases align to TRBD1. The CDR3 has 14 residues. After removal of 4 bases from V and 4 bases from J, the junction contained 2 bases not matched to a gene. Germline V gene data show CDR1 as MGHRA and CDR2 as YSYEKL.

The sample holds a few counts of this clone. The V and J genes are TRBV6-5 and TRBJ1-2, with D perhaps matching TRBD1 (5 bases). CDR1 is MNHEY and CDR2 is SVGAGI in the germline V gene. This CDR3 has 12 residues. V shed 7 bases and J shed 7 bases, with 13 bases lying between them. Written as DNA, the CDR3 is TGTGCCAGCAAAGAGGCAGGGCTTGGCTACACCTTC. It yields the protein CASKEAGLGYTF.

The chain links TRBV18 to TRBJ1-1, with 7 bases matching TRBD1. The CDR3 loop spans 13 amino acids. Germline CDR1 reads KGHSH; CDR2 reads LQKENI. V lost 6 bases to trimming and J lost 9 bases; unmatched junction nucleotides: 10. CDR3 sequence reads: CASSQGGSPQAFF. The CDR3 DNA reads as TGTGCCAGCTCCCAGGGGGGGTCCCCGCAAGCTTTCTTT.

This chain joins TRBV18 and TRBJ2-7; D might be TRBD2 (5 bases). Germline CDR1 and CDR2: KGHSH and LQKENI. V dropped 9 bases and J dropped 5 bases, with 20 bases sitting between them. This CDR3 spans 14 amino acids. The CDR3, as DNA: TGTGCCAGTAAACCCGGGAACACGGCCCACGAGCAGTACTTC. Amino acid sequence: CASKPGNTAHEQYF.

The gene calls are TRBV7-9 and TRBJ2-7; 9 positions match TRBD2. There are 16 residues in the CDR3. Germline CDR1 and CDR2: SEHNR and FQNEAQ (reference sequence). V shed 0 bases and J 1 base; nucleotides not matched to a gene: 4. DNA of the CDR3: TGTGCCAGCAGCTTAGCCCTAGCGGGGTCTTCCTACGAGCAGTACTTC. This sequence encodes CASSLALAGSSYEQYF.

This rearrangement joins TRBV30 to TRBJ1-3; no clear D gene. Germline V gene sequence: CDR1 GTSNPN, CDR2 SVGIG (reference sequence). Trimming stripped 4 bases from V and 1 base from J, with 5 bases between. The CDR3 loop spans 12 amino acids. The CDR3 region has the DNA TGTGCCTGGAAGGCATCTGGAAACACCATATATTTT. Translated: CAWKASGNTIYF.

The chain links TRBV11-2 to TRBJ2-1, with D possibly TRBD2 on 7 matching bases. The V gene's germline CDR1 is SGHAT and CDR2 FQNNGV. The CDR3 contains 15 residues. V was shortened by 1 base and J by 4 bases, with 11 bases between the two germline ends. Here the CDR3 reads CASSLVGGPYNEQFF. The CDR3 DNA reads as TGTGCCAGCAGCTTAGTCGGGGGGCCTTACAATGAGCAGTTCTTC.

The rearrangement uses TRBV19 and TRBJ1-2; unclear D gene. The V gene's germline CDR1 is LNHDA and CDR2 SQIVND (reference sequence). The germline V and J ends were trimmed by 6 bases and 2 bases, with 13 bases remaining between them. The CDR3 has 14 amino acids. The CDR3 DNA follows: TGTGCCAGTAGCCCCAGGTTGTTAAACTATGGCTACACCTTC. It is translated as CASSPRLLNYGYTF.

This clone was seen a few times. The chain links TRBV10-3 to TRBJ2-7; D is possibly TRBD1 (6 bases). Germline V lookup: CDR1 ENHRY, CDR2 SYGVKD. The CDR3 consists of 14 residues. Trimming took off 0 bases at V and 6 bases at J, with 12 bases between the two ends. The CDR3 coding sequence is TGTGCCATCAGTGAGTCGCAGGGGCTAGCCGAGCAGTACTTC. This codes for CAISESQGLAEQYF.

The chain carries TRBV21-1 and TRBJ1-2. TRBV21-1 is labeled a pseudogene. The CDR3 is 15 amino acids. Here the CDR3 reads CASSRPRRNDYGYTF. CDR3 DNA: TGTGCCAGCAGCAGACCACGTCGGAATGACTACGGCTACACCTTC.

The J gene is TRBJ2-7, the V gene TRBV5-1; tentatively, D is TRBD1 or TRBD2 (6 bases each). The CDR3 runs to 14 residues. Trimming removed 4 bases at V and 2 bases at J, with 13 bases between. Germline V CDR1 and CDR2: SGHRS, YFSETQ. CDR3 in DNA: TGCGCCAGCAGCACGGCGGGGACACCCTACGAGCAGTACTTC. It yields the protein CASSTAGTPYEQYF.

The chain carries TRBV7-2 and TRBJ2-2; 7 nucleotides match TRBD1. The CDR3 loop spans 16 amino acids. The V segment lost 6 bases and the J segment 0 bases; nucleotides outside the gene matches: 7. The germline CDR1 and CDR2 sequences are SGHTA and FQGNSA. DNA for the CDR3: TGTGCCAGCAGTTTACAGGGGCGATCGAACACCGGGGAGCTGTTTTTT. Its protein product is CASSLQGRSNTGELFF.

The chain combines TRBV7-9 with TRBJ1-2; 8 bases are shared with TRBD1. In germline, CDR1 is SEHNR, CDR2 FQNEAQ (reference sequence). V lost 4 bases and J lost 4; bases outside the gene matches: 5. The length of the CDR3 is 14 residues. The CDR3 DNA is TGTGCCAGCAGCTCGGACAGGGCCGGCTATGGCTACACCTTC. This codes for CASSSDRAGYGYTF.

The chain joins TRBV6-1 to TRBJ2-1; TRBD2 matches at 9 bases. The germline V gene has CDR1 MNHNS and CDR2 SASEGT. Germline trimming cut 6 bases from V and 7 bases from J; bases unmatched to any gene: 4. CDR3 length: 13 amino acids. CDR3 bases: TGTGCCAGCAGGGTTAGCGGGGGTAATGAGCAGTTCTTC. Residues: CASRVSGGNEQFF.

This clone has just one count. The V and J genes are TRBV4-3 and TRBJ1-5; D unclear. CDR3 size: 15 residues. Trimming pared 0 bases from V and 7 bases from J, leaving 13 bases between. Germline values: CDR1 LGHNA, CDR2 YSLEER. This CDR3 is CASSQDEVARQPQHF. The CDR3 nucleotides are TGCGCCAGCAGCCAAGATGAGGTTGCGCGGCAGCCCCAGCATTTT.

The chain is built from TRBV7-2 and TRBJ1-1, with TRBD1 matching over 7 bases. V shed 2 bases and J 2 bases; nucleotides not matched to a gene: 5. Germline V gives CDR1 SGHTA, CDR2 FQGNSA. This CDR3 spans 15 amino acids. CDR3 in DNA: TGTGCCAGCAGCTTAAGGACAGGCGTTAACACTGAAGCTTTCTTT. This encodes CASSLRTGVNTEAFF.

V and J are TRBV9 and TRBJ2-2; D possibly uses TRBD1 or TRBD2 (5 bases each). Trimming cost V 0 bases and J 3 bases, with 12 bases left between them. The CDR3 spans 16 residues. Germline V CDR1 and CDR2: SGDLS, YYNGEE. Here the CDR3 reads CASSVVGDRDTGELFF. The CDR3 coding sequence is TGTGCCAGCAGCGTAGTGGGAGACAGAGACACCGGGGAGCTGTTTTTT.